Sequencing of this T cell receptor beta chain was carried out in a study of shared T cell receptors in the human thymus. Sequencing used immunoSEQ multiplex PCR; TCRdb keeps in-frame clones, though not all of them. The data show about 660,000 clones, about 90% seen once. The CDR3 spans 13 residues. Per the germline V gene, CDR1 is SNHLY and CDR2 is FYNNEI. The germline V and J ends were trimmed by 7 bases and 0 bases, with 9 bases remaining between them. The same data also contributed to another study, on human thymus T cells. That source notes: Having surgery to correct congenital heart defects, healthy Finnish infants acted as the donors. Corrective heart surgery yielded resections, and these provided the thymus tissue. V and J genes seemed to be used with bias in thymic and blood repertoires. In unrelated individuals, thymic repertoires overlapped highly, according to related research.

Material: thymocytes. The sequence derives from a boy under three years old with a congenital heart defect. The chain carries TRBV2 and TRBJ1-2; D ambiguous. The CDR3 sequence is CASKVGSNYGYTF. The CDR3, as DNA: TGTGCCAGCAAAGTTGGCTCTAACTATGGCTACACCTTC.